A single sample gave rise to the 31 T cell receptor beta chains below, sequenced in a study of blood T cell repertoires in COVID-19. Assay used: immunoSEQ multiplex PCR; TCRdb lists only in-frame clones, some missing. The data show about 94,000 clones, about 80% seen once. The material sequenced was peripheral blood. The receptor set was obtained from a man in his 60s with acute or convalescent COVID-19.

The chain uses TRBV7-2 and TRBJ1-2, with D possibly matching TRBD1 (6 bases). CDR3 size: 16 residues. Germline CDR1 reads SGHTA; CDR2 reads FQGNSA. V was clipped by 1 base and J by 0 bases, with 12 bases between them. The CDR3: CASSLVGGLSNYGYTF. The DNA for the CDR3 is TGTGCCAGCAGCTTAGTGGGGGGGCTGTCTAACTATGGCTACACCTTC.

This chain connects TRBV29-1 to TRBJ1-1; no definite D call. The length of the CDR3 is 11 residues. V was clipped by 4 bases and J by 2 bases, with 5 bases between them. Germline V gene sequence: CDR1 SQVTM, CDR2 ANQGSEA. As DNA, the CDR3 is TGCAGCGTTGGAGTTAACACTGAAGCTTTCTTT. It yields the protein CSVGVNTEAFF. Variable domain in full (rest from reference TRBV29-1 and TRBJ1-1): SAVISQKPSRDICQRGTSLTIQCQVDSQVTMMFWYRQQPGQSLTLIATANQGSEATYESGFVIDKFPISRPNLTFSTLTVSNMSPEDSSIYLCSVGVNTEAFFGQGTRLTVV.

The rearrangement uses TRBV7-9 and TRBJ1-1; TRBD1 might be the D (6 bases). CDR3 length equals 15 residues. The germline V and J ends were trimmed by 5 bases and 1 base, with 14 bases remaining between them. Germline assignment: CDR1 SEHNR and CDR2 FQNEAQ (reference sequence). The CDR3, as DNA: TGTGCCAGCAGCCTAGGACAGCCCGGGAACACTGAAGCTTTCTTT. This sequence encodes CASSLGQPGNTEAFF.

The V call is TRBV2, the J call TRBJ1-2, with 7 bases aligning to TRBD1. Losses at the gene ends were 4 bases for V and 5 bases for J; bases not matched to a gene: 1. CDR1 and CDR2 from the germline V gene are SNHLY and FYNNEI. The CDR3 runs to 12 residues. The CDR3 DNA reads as TGTGCCAGCAGTGGACAGGGTTATGGCTACACCTTC. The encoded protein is CASSGQGYGYTF.

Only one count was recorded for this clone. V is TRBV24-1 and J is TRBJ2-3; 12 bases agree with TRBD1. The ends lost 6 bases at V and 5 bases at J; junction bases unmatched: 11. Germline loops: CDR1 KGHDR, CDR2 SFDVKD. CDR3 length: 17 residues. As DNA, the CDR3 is TGTGCCACCAGTCCCCCCCCGGGACAGGGGGCTGGAGATACGCAGTATTTT. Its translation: CATSPPPGQGAGDTQYF.

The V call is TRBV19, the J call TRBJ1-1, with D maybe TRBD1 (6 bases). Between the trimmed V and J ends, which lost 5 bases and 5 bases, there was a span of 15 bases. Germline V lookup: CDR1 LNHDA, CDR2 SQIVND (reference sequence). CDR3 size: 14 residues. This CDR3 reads CASSSKTGGTEAFF. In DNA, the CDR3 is TGTGCCAGTAGTTCAAAGACAGGCGGAACTGAAGCTTTCTTT.

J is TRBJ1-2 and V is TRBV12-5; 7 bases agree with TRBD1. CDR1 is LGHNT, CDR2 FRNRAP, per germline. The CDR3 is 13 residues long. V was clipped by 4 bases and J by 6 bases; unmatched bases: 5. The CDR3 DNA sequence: TGTGCTAGTGGTTCCGGACAGGTTGATGGCTACACCTTC. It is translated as CASGSGQVDGYTF.

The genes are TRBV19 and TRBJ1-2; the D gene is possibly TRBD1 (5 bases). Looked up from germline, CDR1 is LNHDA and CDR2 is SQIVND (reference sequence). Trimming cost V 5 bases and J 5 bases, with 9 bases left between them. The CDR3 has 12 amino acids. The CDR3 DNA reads TGTGCCAGTAGTCATGACAGATATGGCTACACCTTC. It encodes CASSHDRYGYTF.

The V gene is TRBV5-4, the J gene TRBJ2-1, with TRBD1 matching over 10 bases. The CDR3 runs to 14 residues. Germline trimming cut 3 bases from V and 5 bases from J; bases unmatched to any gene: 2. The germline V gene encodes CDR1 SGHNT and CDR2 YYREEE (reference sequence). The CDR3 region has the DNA TGTGCCAGCAGCTCCGGGACAGGGGACAATGAGCAGTTCTTC. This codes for CASSSGTGDNEQFF.

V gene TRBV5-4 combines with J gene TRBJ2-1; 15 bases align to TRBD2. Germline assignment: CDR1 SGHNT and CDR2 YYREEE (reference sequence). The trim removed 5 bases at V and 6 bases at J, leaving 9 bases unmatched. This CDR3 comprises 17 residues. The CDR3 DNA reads TGTGCCAGCAGATTTGGACTAGCGGGGGGGCCAGGCAATGAGCAGTTCTTC. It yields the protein CASRFGLAGGPGNEQFF. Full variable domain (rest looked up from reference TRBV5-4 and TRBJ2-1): ETGVTQSPTHLIKTRGQQVTLRCSSQSGHNTVSWYQQALGQGPQFIFQYYREEENGRGNFPPRFSGLQFPNYSSELNVNALELDDSALYLCASRFGLAGGPGNEQFFGPGTRLTVL.

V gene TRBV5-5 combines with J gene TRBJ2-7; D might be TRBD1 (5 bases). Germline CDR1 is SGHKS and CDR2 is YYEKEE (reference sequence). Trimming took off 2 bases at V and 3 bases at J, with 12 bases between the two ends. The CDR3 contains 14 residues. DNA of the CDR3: TGTGCCAGCAGCTTTTTTGGCAGGGTCTACGAGCAGTACTTC. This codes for CASSFFGRVYEQYF.

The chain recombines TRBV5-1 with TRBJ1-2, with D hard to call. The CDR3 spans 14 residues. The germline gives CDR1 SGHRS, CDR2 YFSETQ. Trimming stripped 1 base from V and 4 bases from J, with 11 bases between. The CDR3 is CASSLSDSLYGYTF. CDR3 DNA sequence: TGCGCCAGCAGCTTGTCAGATAGCCTCTATGGCTACACCTTC.

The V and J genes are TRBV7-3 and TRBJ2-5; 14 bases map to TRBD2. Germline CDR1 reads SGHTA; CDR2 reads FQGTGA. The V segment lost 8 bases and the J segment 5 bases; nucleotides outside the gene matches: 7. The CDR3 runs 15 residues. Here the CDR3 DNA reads TGTGCCAGCCTGGGACTAGCGGGAGAGAAGGAGACCCAGTACTTC. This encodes CASLGLAGEKETQYF.

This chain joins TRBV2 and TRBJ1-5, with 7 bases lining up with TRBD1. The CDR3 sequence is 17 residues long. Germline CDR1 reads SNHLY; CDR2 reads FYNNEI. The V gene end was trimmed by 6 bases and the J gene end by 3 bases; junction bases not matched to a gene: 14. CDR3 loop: CASRNSLTGEDNQPQHF. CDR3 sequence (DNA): TGTGCCAGCAGGAATAGTCTTACAGGGGAGGACAATCAGCCCCAGCATTTT.

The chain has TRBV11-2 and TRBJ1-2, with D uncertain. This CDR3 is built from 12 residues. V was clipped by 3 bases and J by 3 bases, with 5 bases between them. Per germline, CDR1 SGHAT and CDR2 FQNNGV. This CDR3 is CASSLGYYGYTF. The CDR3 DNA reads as TGTGCCAGCAGCTTGGGCTACTATGGCTACACCTTC.

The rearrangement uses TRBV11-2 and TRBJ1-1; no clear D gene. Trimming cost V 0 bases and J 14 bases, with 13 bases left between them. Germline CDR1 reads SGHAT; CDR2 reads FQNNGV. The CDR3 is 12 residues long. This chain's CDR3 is CASSLDDGVGFF. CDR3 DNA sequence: TGTGCCAGCAGCTTAGATGACGGCGTGGGCTTCTTT.

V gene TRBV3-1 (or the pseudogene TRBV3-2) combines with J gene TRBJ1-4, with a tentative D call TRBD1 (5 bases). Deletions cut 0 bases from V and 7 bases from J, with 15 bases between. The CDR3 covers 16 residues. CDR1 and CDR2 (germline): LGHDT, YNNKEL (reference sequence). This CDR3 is CASSQEMTLGGEKLFF. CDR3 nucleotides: TGTGCCAGCAGCCAAGAGATGACGTTGGGGGGTGAAAAACTGTTTTTT.

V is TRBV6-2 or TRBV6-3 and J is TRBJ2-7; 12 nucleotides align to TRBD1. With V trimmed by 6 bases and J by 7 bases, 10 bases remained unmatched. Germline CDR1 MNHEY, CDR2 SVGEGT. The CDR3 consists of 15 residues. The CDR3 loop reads CASSPRGQGAGEQYF. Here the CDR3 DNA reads TGTGCCAGCAGCCCCAGGGGACAGGGGGCCGGGGAGCAGTACTTC.

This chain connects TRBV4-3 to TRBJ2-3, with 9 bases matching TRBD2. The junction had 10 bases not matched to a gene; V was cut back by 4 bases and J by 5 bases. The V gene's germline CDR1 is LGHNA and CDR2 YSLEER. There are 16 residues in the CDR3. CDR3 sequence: CASSRTARGGRDTQYF. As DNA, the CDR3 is TGCGCCAGCAGCCGTACCGCGCGGGGGGGGAGAGATACGCAGTATTTT.

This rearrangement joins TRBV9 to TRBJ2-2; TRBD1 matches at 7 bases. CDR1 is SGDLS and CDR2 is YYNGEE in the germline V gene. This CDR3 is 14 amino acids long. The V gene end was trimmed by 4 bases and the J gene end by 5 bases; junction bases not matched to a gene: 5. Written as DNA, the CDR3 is TGTGCCAGCAGCCCCAGGGGGTGGACCGGGGAGCTGTTTTTT. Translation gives CASSPRGWTGELFF.

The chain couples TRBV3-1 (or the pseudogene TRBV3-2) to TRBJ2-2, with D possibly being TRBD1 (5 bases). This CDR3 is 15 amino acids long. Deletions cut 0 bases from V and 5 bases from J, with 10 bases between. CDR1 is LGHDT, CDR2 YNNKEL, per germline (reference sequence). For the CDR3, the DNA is TGTGCCAGCAGCCAAGATCAGGGAATGACCGGGGAGCTGTTTTTT. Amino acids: CASSQDQGMTGELFF.

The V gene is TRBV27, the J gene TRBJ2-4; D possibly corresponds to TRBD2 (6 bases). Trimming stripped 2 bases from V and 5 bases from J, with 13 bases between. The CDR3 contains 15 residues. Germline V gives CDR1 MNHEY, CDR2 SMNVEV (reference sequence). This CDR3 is CASSLQWGLQNIQYF. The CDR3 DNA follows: TGTGCCAGCAGTTTACAGTGGGGACTCCAAAACATTCAGTACTTC.

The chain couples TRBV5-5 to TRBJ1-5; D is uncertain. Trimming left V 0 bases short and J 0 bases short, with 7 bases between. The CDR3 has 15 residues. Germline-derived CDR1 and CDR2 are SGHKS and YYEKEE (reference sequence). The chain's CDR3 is CASSLESYSNQPQHF. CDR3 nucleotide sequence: TGTGCCAGCAGCTTGGAGAGTTATAGCAATCAGCCCCAGCATTTT.

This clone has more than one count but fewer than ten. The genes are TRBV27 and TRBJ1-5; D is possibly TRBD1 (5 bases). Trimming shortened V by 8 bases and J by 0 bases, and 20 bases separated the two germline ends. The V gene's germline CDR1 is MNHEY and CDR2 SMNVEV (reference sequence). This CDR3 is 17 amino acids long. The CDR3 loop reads CASSLISSGYSNQPQHF. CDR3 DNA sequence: TGTGCCAGCTCACTAATTAGCTCAGGGTATAGCAATCAGCCCCAGCATTTT.

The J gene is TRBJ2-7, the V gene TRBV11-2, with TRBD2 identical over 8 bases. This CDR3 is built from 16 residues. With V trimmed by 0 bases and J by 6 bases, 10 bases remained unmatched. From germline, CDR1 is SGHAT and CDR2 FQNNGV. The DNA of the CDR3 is TGTGCCAGCAGCTTAGATGATGGCCTAGCGGGCGGCGAGCAGTACTTC. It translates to CASSLDDGLAGGEQYF.

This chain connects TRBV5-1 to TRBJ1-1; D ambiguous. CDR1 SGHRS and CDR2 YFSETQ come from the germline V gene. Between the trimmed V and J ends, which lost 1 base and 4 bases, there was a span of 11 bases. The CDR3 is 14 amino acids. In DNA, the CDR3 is TGCGCCAGCAGCTTGACAGCCTCCGCCACTGAAGCTTTCTTT. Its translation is CASSLTASATEAFF.

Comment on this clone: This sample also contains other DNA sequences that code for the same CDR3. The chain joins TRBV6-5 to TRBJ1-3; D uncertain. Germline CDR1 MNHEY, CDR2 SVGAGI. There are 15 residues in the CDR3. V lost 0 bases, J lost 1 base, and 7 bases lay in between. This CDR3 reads CASSYSGGSGNTIYF. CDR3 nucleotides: TGTGCCAGCAGTTACTCTGGCGGATCTGGAAACACCATATATTTT.

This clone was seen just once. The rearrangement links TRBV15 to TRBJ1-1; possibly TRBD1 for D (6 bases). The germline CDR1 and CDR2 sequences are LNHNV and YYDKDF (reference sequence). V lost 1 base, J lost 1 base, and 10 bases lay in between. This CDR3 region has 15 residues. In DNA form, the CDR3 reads TGTGCCACCAGCAGAGTTCGAGGGGGGAACACTGAAGCTTTCTTT. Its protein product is CATSRVRGGNTEAFF.

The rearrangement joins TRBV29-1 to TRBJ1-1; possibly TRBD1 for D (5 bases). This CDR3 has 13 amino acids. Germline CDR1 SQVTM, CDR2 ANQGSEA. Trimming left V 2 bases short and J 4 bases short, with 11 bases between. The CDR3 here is CSVERGRGTEAFF. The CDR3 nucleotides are TGCAGCGTTGAAAGGGGTCGCGGCACTGAAGCTTTCTTT.

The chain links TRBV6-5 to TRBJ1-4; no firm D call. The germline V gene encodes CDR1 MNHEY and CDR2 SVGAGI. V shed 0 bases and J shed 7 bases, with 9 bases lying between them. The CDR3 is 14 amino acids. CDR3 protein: CASSYSFLSEKLFF. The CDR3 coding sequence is TGTGCCAGCAGTTACTCGTTTCTTTCTGAAAAACTGTTTTTT.

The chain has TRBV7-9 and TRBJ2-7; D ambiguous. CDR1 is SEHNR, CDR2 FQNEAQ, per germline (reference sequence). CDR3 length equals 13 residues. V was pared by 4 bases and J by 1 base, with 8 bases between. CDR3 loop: CASSSLPSYEQYF. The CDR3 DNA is TGTGCCAGCAGCTCCCTTCCTTCCTACGAGCAGTACTTC. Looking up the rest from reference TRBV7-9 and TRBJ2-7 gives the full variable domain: DTGVSQNPRHKITKRGQNVTFRCDPISEHNRLYWYRQTLGQGPEFLTYFQNEAQLEKSRLLSDRFSAERPKGSFSTLEIQRTEQGDSAMYLCASSSLPSYEQYFGPGTRLTVT.